This TCR beta chain was found in a study of lung T cells in sarcoidosis with Löfgren's syndrome. Study results and limitations: TRAV12-1 and TRBV2 were reportedly most expanded in Löfgren's patients.

TCRdb called the reads again in MiXCR, with one record for every CDR3 protein. The sample carries about 63,000 distinct CDR3 sequences, 21% recorded once. V was shortened by 4 bases and J by 11 bases, with 12 bases between the two germline ends. The CDR3 spans 13 residues. Germline-derived CDR1 and CDR2 are WNHNN and SYGVQD (reference sequence). This clonotype was counted ten times or more. Its antigen remains unidentified. V is TRBV10-1 and J is TRBJ1-6, with D uncertain. This clonotype was sampled from a human donor with sarcoidosis (Löfgren's syndrome or another form), or a control subject (not recorded which). The sample comprised CD4+ T cells from PBMCs. The CDR3 sequence is CASSAVDGTPLHF. CDR3 DNA sequence: TGCGCCAGCAGTGCGGTGGACGGTACACCCCTCCACTTT.